One sample yielded the 22 T cell receptor beta chains listed below, sequenced in a study of cytomegalovirus exposure and HLA in healthy donors. Libraries were prepared by immunoSEQ multiplex PCR; TCRdb keeps only in-frame clonotypes and omits some of them. The repertoire has about 200,000 clones, 80% to 90% of them found once; the top ten carry 2.5% to 3.5%. Sample: PBMCs. These receptors were collected from a woman in her late teens or twenties in good health and CMV-seronegative.

This chain uses TRBV29-1 with TRBJ2-3, with D perhaps matching TRBD1 (5 bases). Trimming removed 5 bases from V and 1 base from J, with 13 bases in between. This CDR3 is built from 14 residues. Per the germline V gene, CDR1 is SQVTM and CDR2 is ANQGSEA. CDR3 residues: CSVTPRARTDTQYF. For the CDR3, the DNA is TGCAGCGTTACACCCAGGGCCCGCACAGATACGCAGTATTTT.

CDR3 in amino acids: CASSPPGWTGERLNTGELFF. Here the CDR3 DNA reads TGTGCCAGCAGCCCCCCGGGGTGGACAGGGGAGAGGCTTAACACCGGGGAGCTGTTTTTT. The rearrangement joins TRBV27 to TRBJ2-2; 9 positions agree with TRBD1. V shed 6 bases and J 2 bases; nucleotides not matched to a gene: 19. The CDR3 spans 20 residues. Germline loops: CDR1 MNHEY, CDR2 SMNVEV (reference sequence).

This rearrangement joins TRBV14 to TRBJ1-1, with 8 bases identical to TRBD1. The CDR3 length is 14 residues. V lost 6 bases and J lost 6; bases outside the gene matches: 9. CDR1 and CDR2 (germline): SGHDN, FVKESK. This CDR3 is CASRRDRNRPEAFF. The CDR3 DNA follows: TGTGCCAGCAGACGGGACAGGAACCGGCCTGAAGCTTTCTTT.

The chain links TRBV5-6 to TRBJ2-7, with 7 nucleotides matching TRBD1. CDR1 SGHDT and CDR2 YYEEEE come from the germline V gene. With 3 bases clipped from V and 7 bases from J, the junction kept 10 bases outside the gene matches. The CDR3 sequence is 14 residues long. This CDR3 reads CASSSTGAHREQYF. In nucleotides, the CDR3 is TGTGCCAGCAGCTCTACAGGGGCCCACCGAGAGCAGTACTTC.

This clone was found once. V gene TRBV2 combines with J gene TRBJ2-1; D is ambiguous. V gave up 5 bases and J gave up 3 bases, with 8 bases separating them. Germline values: CDR1 SNHLY, CDR2 FYNNEI. CDR3 length: 13 amino acids. The CDR3 loop is CASSRSGYNEQFF. CDR3 sequence (DNA): TGTGCCAGCAGTAGATCGGGCTACAATGAGCAGTTCTTC.

The chain carries TRBV27 and TRBJ2-1, with D possibly matching TRBD2 (5 bases). The CDR3 consists of 14 residues. V was trimmed by 1 base and J by 4 bases, leaving 8 bases between them. Germline V gene lookup returns CDR1 MNHEY and CDR2 SMNVEV (reference sequence). CDR3: CASSLWTDYNEQFF. Here the CDR3 DNA reads TGTGCCAGCAGTTTATGGACTGATTACAATGAGCAGTTCTTC.

V gene TRBV30 combines with J gene TRBJ2-5, with D unclear. Deletions cut 2 bases from V and 5 bases from J, with 6 bases between. Germline values: CDR1 GTSNPN, CDR2 SVGIG (reference sequence). CDR3 length: 11 residues. This CDR3 reads CAWSIRETQYF. In DNA, the CDR3 is TGTGCCTGGAGTATCAGGGAGACCCAGTACTTC.

The rearrangement uses TRBV11-1 and TRBJ2-1; 9 bases align to TRBD2. The CDR3 loop spans 16 amino acids. Germline V gene lookup returns CDR1 SGHAT and CDR2 FQDESV (reference sequence). Trimming took 5 bases from V and 5 from J; bases not matched to a gene: 10. The CDR3 sequence: CASSSSTSGKDNEQFF. The CDR3 DNA sequence: TGTGCCAGCAGCAGTTCGACTAGCGGAAAAGACAATGAGCAGTTCTTC.

The chain carries TRBV28 and TRBJ1-2; 7 nucleotides align to TRBD1. With 4 bases clipped from V and 4 bases from J, the junction kept 6 bases outside the gene matches. This CDR3 is built from 14 residues. Germline CDR1 is MDHEN and CDR2 is SYDVKM. The CDR3 bases are TGTGCCAGCAGTTCGACAGGGTGGGTCTATGGCTACACCTTC. This sequence encodes CASSSTGWVYGYTF.

The J gene is TRBJ1-2, the V gene TRBV5-1; 8 nucleotides match TRBD1. Trimming cost V 6 bases and J 8 bases; bases outside gene matches: 18. This CDR3 region has 16 residues. The germline V gene encodes CDR1 SGHRS and CDR2 YFSETQ. This CDR3 is CASTTRPGQGGSGYTF. CDR3 DNA sequence: TGCGCCAGCACCACCCGCCCTGGACAGGGAGGTTCAGGCTACACCTTC. Variable domain in full (rest from reference TRBV5-1 and TRBJ1-2): KAGVTQTPRYLIKTRGQQVTLSCSPISGHRSVSWYQQTPGQGLQFLFEYFSETQRNKGNFPGRFSGRQFSNSRSEMNVSTLELGDSALYLCASTTRPGQGGSGYTFGSGTRLTVV.

The chain links TRBV28 to TRBJ1-4; possible D gene TRBD1, 5 bases. This CDR3 contains 14 residues. Trimming cost V 8 bases and J 14 bases, with 24 bases left between them. Germline V gene lookup returns CDR1 MDHEN and CDR2 SYDVKM. DNA of the CDR3: TGTGCCAGCCTCAGGTCCAGTGGGGACTCTCGTCTGTTTTTT. Its protein is CASLRSSGDSRLFF. The variable domain in full, completed from reference TRBV28 and TRBJ1-4, reads DVKVTQSSRYLVKRTGEKVFLECVQDMDHENMFWYRQDPGLGLRLIYFSYDVKMKEKGDIPEGYSVSREKKERFSLILESASTNQTSMYLCASLRSSGDSRLFFGSGTQLSVL.

The chain uses TRBV30 and TRBJ1-2; TRBD1 might be the D (5 bases). There are 15 residues in the CDR3. Germline assignment: CDR1 GTSNPN and CDR2 SVGIG (reference sequence). V was trimmed by 1 base and J by 3 bases, leaving 15 bases between them. This chain's CDR3 is CAWSGGPQRDYGYTF. The CDR3 region has the DNA TGTGCCTGGAGTGGGGGCCCCCAGCGGGACTATGGCTACACCTTC. The variable domain in full, completed from reference TRBV30 and TRBJ1-2, reads SQTIHQWPATLVQPVGSPLSLECTVEGTSNPNLYWYRQAAGRGLQLLFYSVGIGQISSEVPQNLSASRPQDRQFILSSKKLLLSDSGFYLCAWSGGPQRDYGYTFGSGTRLTVV.

V and J are TRBV5-1 and TRBJ2-1; maybe TRBD2 (6 bases). This CDR3 spans 15 amino acids. With 1 base removed from V and 3 bases from J, the gap between germline ends came to 11 bases. CDR1 and CDR2 (germline): SGHRS, YFSETQ. CDR3 in amino acids: CASSLLASDYNEQFF. As DNA, the CDR3 is TGCGCCAGCAGCTTGTTGGCTAGCGACTACAATGAGCAGTTCTTC.

This chain joins TRBV5-6 and TRBJ2-7, with D possibly being TRBD1 (6 bases). Trimming took 0 bases from V and 3 from J, leaving 10 bases between them. In germline, CDR1 is SGHDT, CDR2 YYEEEE. This CDR3 region has 14 residues. The CDR3 DNA reads TGTGCCAGCAGCTTGGTCAGGGGCCTCTACGAGCAGTACTTC. It codes for CASSLVRGLYEQYF.

The J gene is TRBJ2-3, the V gene TRBV27; D may be TRBD1 (6 bases). The CDR3 covers 14 residues. Germline V gene lookup returns CDR1 MNHEY and CDR2 SMNVEV (reference sequence). V was trimmed by 5 bases and J by 1 base, leaving 10 bases between them. The DNA of the CDR3 is TGTGCCAGCAGTGACAGGAGCCGCACAGATACGCAGTATTTT. Translating gives CASSDRSRTDTQYF.

J is TRBJ2-3 and V is TRBV28, with D possibly matching TRBD2 (6 bases). Per germline, CDR1 MDHEN and CDR2 SYDVKM. The V and J ends lost 7 bases and 0 bases respectively, with 11 bases between them. The CDR3 contains 14 residues. CDR3 region: CASISGQSTDTQYF. The CDR3 DNA is TGTGCCAGCATAAGCGGGCAGAGCACAGATACGCAGTATTTT.

V usage is TRBV4-3 and J usage is TRBJ2-1; no clear D gene. The CDR3 is made up of 16 amino acids. Germline CDR1 LGHNA, CDR2 YSLEER. Trimming took off 0 bases at V and 2 bases at J, with 11 bases between the two ends. The CDR3 protein is CASSQDFINAYNEQFF. The CDR3 DNA sequence: TGCGCCAGCAGCCAAGATTTTATTAATGCCTACAATGAGCAGTTCTTC.

The J gene is TRBJ2-2, the V gene TRBV6-6, with 8 bases matching TRBD2. This CDR3 spans 13 amino acids. The V gene's germline CDR1 is MNHNY and CDR2 SVGAGI (reference sequence). V lost 5 bases to trimming and J lost 8 bases; unmatched junction nucleotides: 4. CDR3 coding DNA: TGTGCCAGCAGTCCCGGGGGGGGTGGGGAGCTGTTTTTT. This encodes CASSPGGGGELFF.

V gene TRBV18 combines with J gene TRBJ1-1; a possible D gene is TRBD1 (6 bases). Germline-derived CDR1 and CDR2 are KGHSH and LQKENI. The CDR3 length is 14 residues. V gave up 3 bases and J gave up 2 bases, with 10 bases separating them. The CDR3 loop is CASSPATGNTEAFF. Written as DNA, the CDR3 is TGTGCCAGCTCACCCGCGACAGGCAACACTGAAGCTTTCTTT.

This chain's CDR3 is CASSLGTSGVSSDTQYF. CDR3 coding DNA: TGTGCCAGCAGCTTAGGTACGTCGGGAGTGAGCTCCGATACGCAGTATTTT. The chain carries TRBV7-6 and TRBJ2-3; D is possibly TRBD2 (6 bases). The CDR3 loop spans 17 amino acids. The germline V gene encodes CDR1 SGHVS and CDR2 FNYEAQ. The germline V and J ends were trimmed by 1 base and 6 bases, with 20 bases remaining between them. Using reference TRBV7-6 and TRBJ2-3 for the parts outside the CDR3, the full variable domain is GAGVSQSPRYKVTKRGQDVALRCDPISGHVSLYWYRQALGQGPEFLTYFNYEAQQDKSGLPNDRFSAERPEGSISTLTIQRTEQRDSAMYRCASSLGTSGVSSDTQYFGPGTRLTVL.

The V and J genes are TRBV5-6 and TRBJ2-1, with a weak D call TRBD2 (6 bases). Trimming removed 4 bases at V and 4 bases at J, with 18 bases between. Germline V lookup: CDR1 SGHDT, CDR2 YYEEEE. The CDR3 length is 16 residues. The CDR3: CASSPGTGVTYNEQFF. CDR3 DNA sequence: TGTGCCAGCAGCCCGGGGACGGGAGTGACTTACAATGAGCAGTTCTTC.

V gene TRBV11-2 combines with J gene TRBJ2-5; 12 bases are a match to TRBD2. Germline V gene sequence: CDR1 SGHAT, CDR2 FQNNGV. The CDR3 totals 16 residues. The V gene end was trimmed by 7 bases and the J gene end by 2 bases; junction bases not matched to a gene: 8. CDR3: CASTHPTSGGQETQYF. CDR3 DNA: TGTGCCAGCACCCACCCCACTAGCGGGGGGCAAGAGACCCAGTACTTC.